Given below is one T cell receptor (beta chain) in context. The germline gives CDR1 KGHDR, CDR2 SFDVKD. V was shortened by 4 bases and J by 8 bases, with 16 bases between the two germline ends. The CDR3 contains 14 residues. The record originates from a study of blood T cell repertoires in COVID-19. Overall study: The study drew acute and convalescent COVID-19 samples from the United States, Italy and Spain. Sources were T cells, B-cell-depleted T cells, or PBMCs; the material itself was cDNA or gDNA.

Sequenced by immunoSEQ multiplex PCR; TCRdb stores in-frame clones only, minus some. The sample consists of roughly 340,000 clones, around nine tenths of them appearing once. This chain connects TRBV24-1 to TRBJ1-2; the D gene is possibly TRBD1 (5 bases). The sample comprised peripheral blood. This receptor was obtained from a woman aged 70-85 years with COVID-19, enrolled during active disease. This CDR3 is CATSDPTGVGGYTF. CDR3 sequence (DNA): TGTGCCACCAGTGACCCGACGGGGGTGGGAGGCTACACCTTC.